The 11 T cell receptor beta chains below come from one sample, sequenced in a study of blood T cell repertoires in COVID-19. Assay used: immunoSEQ multiplex PCR; TCRdb lists only in-frame clones, some missing. Of some 200,000 clones in the sample, around 89% were seen once. The sequencing input was PBMCs or T cells enriched from blood (not recorded which). Every receptor here comes from a woman between 18 and 29 years old who had recovered from COVID-19.

The chain is built from TRBV28 and TRBJ2-7, with 8 bases aligning to TRBD2. There are 13 residues in the CDR3. V lost 9 bases, J lost 1 base, and 5 bases stayed unmatched. Per the germline V gene, CDR1 is MDHEN and CDR2 is SYDVKM. The CDR3 spells CARKAGVSYEQYF. Written as DNA, the CDR3 is TGTGCCAGAAAAGCGGGAGTGTCCTACGAGCAGTACTTC.

The V gene is TRBV7-3, the J gene TRBJ1-2; D remains unclear. Germline V gives CDR1 SGHTA, CDR2 FQGTGA. Trimming cost V 5 bases and J 5 bases, with 12 bases left between them. CDR3 length: 13 amino acids. This CDR3 is CASSGGNGYGYTF. CDR3 coding DNA: TGTGCCAGCAGCGGAGGAAATGGATATGGCTACACCTTC.

The V gene is TRBV2, the J gene TRBJ1-2; the match to TRBD1 covers 8 bases. V trimming: 7 bases; J trimming: 2 bases; junction bases outside the gene matches: 6. Germline CDR1 is SNHLY and CDR2 is FYNNEI. This CDR3 spans 14 amino acids. In DNA, the CDR3 is TGTGCCAGCAACCCGGGACAGGACAACTATGGCTACACCTTC. This gives the protein CASNPGQDNYGYTF.

This clone turned up a few times. This chain connects TRBV28 to TRBJ2-7; possibly TRBD2 for D (6 bases). From germline, CDR1 is MDHEN and CDR2 SYDVKM. This CDR3 has 12 amino acids. Trimming stripped 8 bases from V and 4 bases from J, with 12 bases between. The CDR3 loop is CASGGRLYEQYF. The CDR3 DNA reads TGTGCCAGCGGGGGGAGGTTGTACGAGCAGTACTTC.

The rearrangement links TRBV6-6 to TRBJ1-1, with TRBD1 as a possible D gene (5 bases). CDR1 and CDR2 (germline): MNHNY, SVGAGI (reference sequence). V dropped 5 bases and J dropped 2 bases, with 12 bases sitting between them. The CDR3 is made up of 14 amino acids. This chain's CDR3 is CASSRQGTNTEAFF. The CDR3 region has the DNA TGTGCCAGCAGTAGGCAGGGCACTAACACTGAAGCTTTCTTT.

This chain connects TRBV28 to TRBJ2-4, with unresolved D. The V gene lost 6 bases and the J gene lost 7 bases, with 13 bases spanning the gap. This CDR3 region has 13 residues. Germline loops: CDR1 MDHEN, CDR2 SYDVKM. The CDR3 DNA is TGTGCCAGCAGCCCCCCAGTGTCGAACATTCAGTACTTC. Protein sequence: CASSPPVSNIQYF.

The rearrangement uses TRBV18 and TRBJ1-1, with D perhaps TRBD1 (5 bases). V gave up 2 bases and J gave up 5 bases, with 12 bases separating them. Germline V CDR1 and CDR2: KGHSH, LQKENI. This CDR3 is 14 amino acids long. CDR3 DNA: TGTGCCAGCTCACCAATGGGGGGGTCTACTGAAGCTTTCTTT. This encodes CASSPMGGSTEAFF.

In nucleotides, the CDR3 is TGTGCCAGCTCACCGGGACTAGAGAAGGGGGAGCTGTTTTTT. It yields the protein CASSPGLEKGELFF. The chain carries TRBV18 and TRBJ2-2; TRBD2 matches 8 bases. With V trimmed by 3 bases and J by 8 bases, 5 bases remained unmatched. Germline V CDR1 and CDR2: KGHSH, LQKENI. The length of the CDR3 is 14 residues.

The genes are TRBV4-2 and TRBJ1-1; maybe TRBD1 (6 bases). Germline CDR1 reads LGHNA; CDR2 reads YNFKEQ. Trimming left V 4 bases short and J 11 bases short, with 11 bases between. CDR3 size: 11 residues. CDR3 loop: CASSRGGWAFF. The CDR3 DNA sequence: TGTGCCAGCAGCCGAGGGGGATGGGCTTTCTTT.

This sequence joins TRBV5-1 and TRBJ2-3; TRBD1 aligns across 9 bases. CDR3 length: 19 residues. CDR1 SGHRS and CDR2 YFSETQ come from the germline V gene. The J segment lost 5 bases and the V segment lost 4 bases, leaving 20 bases of the junction unmatched. The CDR3 sequence is CASSIKTGTGRVEEDTQYF. In DNA form, the CDR3 reads TGCGCCAGCAGCATAAAGACCGGGACAGGGCGGGTAGAGGAAGATACGCAGTATTTT.

This chain links TRBV7-9 with TRBJ1-2; possible D gene TRBD1, 5 bases. V was clipped by 4 bases and J by 2 bases, with 8 bases between them. The CDR3 runs to 13 residues. Germline-derived CDR1 and CDR2 are SEHNR and FQNEAQ (reference sequence). The chain's CDR3 is CASSSRANYGYTF. The CDR3 DNA reads TGTGCCAGCAGCTCCAGGGCCAACTATGGCTACACCTTC.